Reported below is one T cell receptor (beta chain). There is no known antigen for this receptor. No base qualities exist here, and no much larger clone lies one base off it. The sample belongs to a study of CD8+CD57+ T cells in acquired aplastic anemia (dated by TCRdb to the late 2010s). Notes on the research overall: A mean of about 3.2 ug of DNA, ranging from about 0.2 to 27.4 ug, was extracted from sorted CD4+ and CD8+ cells. CD8+CD57+ expansion was defined as frequency above the mean frequency observed in healthy subjects.

TCR beta VDJ combination and CDR3 sequence profiling used genomic DNA as the template. TCR repertoire sequencing was run on an Illumina HiSeq 2000. From the authors' description of their analysis: TRBV/TRBJ rearrangement plots, CDR3 size and DJ length profiles, and Simpson's diversity index were used to assess repertoires. The most abundant DNA sequence in the deep sequencing data was taken as the immunodominant clone. CDR3 amino acid sequences were screened for sharing across subjects and were compared with published repertoires and the VDJdb database. TCRdb handled the public reads itself, with Q25 trimming in fastp and clone calling in MiXCR, and kept productive beta chains. A single entry per CDR3 protein holds the most common genes and DNA from its merged rows. For this entry, the V and J calls and clone size follow TCRdb and not the study's own pipeline. This sample gives under 200,000 distinct CDR3 sequences in total; more than 45% of them show up just once. Around 9.7% of the sample rests with the top ten.

The germline V gene encodes CDR1 DFQATT and CDR2 SNEGSKA (reference sequence). Trimming leaves V shorter by 3 bases and J shorter by 5 bases, with the junction holding 6 bases beyond the gene matches. The CDR3 spans 14 residues, from the cysteine through the phenylalanine. CDR3 DNA only is kept here, 42 bases in frame from base 1. What the study reported, not specific to this receptor: Patients and healthy controls showed no significant difference in CD8+ Simpson's diversity (P=0.060). Twenty-nine CD8+ CDR3 sequences were found in both patients and controls but appeared to be highly expressed in patients and within the immunodominant clones of the patients.

The patients picked for sequencing were ones in whom flow cytometry had shown an expansion of CD8+CD57+ cells. Every patient had severe acquired aplastic anemia, diagnosed using the International Study of Aplastic Anemia and Agranulocytosis and Camitta criteria. Patients had received no therapy at the time of blood sampling. In the study, sorted CD4+ and CD8+ blood T cells from patients with severe aplastic anemia and from healthy subjects underwent deep sequencing of TCR repertoires. Patients were enrolled under clinicaltrials.gov protocols 00001620, 01623167, 00001397, 00071045, 00081523 and 00961064 in the USA. Ficoll-Paque density gradient centrifugation was used to isolate peripheral blood mononuclear cells. Before DNA extraction, CD4+ and CD8+ T cells were sorted by FACS or by magnetic beads.

Sequenced material: sorted CD4+, CD8+, or CD8+CD57+ T cells (not recorded which) from PBMCs. This clonotype was sampled from a human donor with aplastic anemia. This chain joins TRBV20-1 to TRBJ2-1, with 8 bases in between that match TRBD1. DNA sequence: TGCAGTGCTAGTACGGGACAGGAAAACAATGAGCAGTTCTTC. Its amino acids are CSASTGQENNEQFF.